Listed below are T cell receptor beta chains from one sample, sequenced in a study of cytomegalovirus exposure and HLA in healthy donors. Some clones are missing from TCRdb's copy, which holds only in-frame ones; the method was immunoSEQ multiplex PCR. The data hold some 170,000 clones, with roughly 81% observed a single time. Sequencing was carried out using PBMCs. The receptors derive from a woman in her late teens or twenties in good health and CMV-seropositive. The CDR3 runs from the conserved cysteine through the conserved F or W. The order of the fields is J gene, clone size, D gene, V gene, CDR3 length, CDR3 protein, CDR3 DNA. The D gene is left open where the match is weak. Clone size is given for some rows only: seen once, a few or many times, or a class if the clone is expanded.

TRBJ1-1 - - TRBV15 15 CATSRASRVGREAFF TGTGCCACCAGCAGAGCTTCCAGAGTGGGCAGGGAAGCTTTCTTT
TRBJ1-2 - - TRBV2 14 CASSEESGVGGYTF TGTGCCAGCAGTGAAGAAAGCGGGGTAGGTGGCTACACCTTC
TRBJ2-1 - TRBD1 TRBV27 18 CASSPWPNRDRPDNEQFF TGTGCCAGCAGTCCTTGGCCCAACCGGGACAGGCCTGACAATGAGCAGTTCTTC
TRBJ2-3 - TRBD2 TRBV19 15 CASSIIAAGEDTQYF TGTGCCAGTAGTATAATCGCAGCGGGGGAGGATACGCAGTATTTT
TRBJ1-3 - - TRBV6-5 16 CASSYMAEASGNTIYF TGTGCCAGCAGTTACATGGCGGAAGCCTCTGGAAACACCATATATTTT
TRBJ1-3 - - TRBV7-9 17 CASSLDPGGRSGNTIYF TGTGCCAGCAGCCTCGACCCGGGGGGCCGCTCTGGAAACACCATATATTTT
TRBJ1-1 - TRBD1 TRBV7-2 15 CASSSGTARGTEAFF TGTGCCAGCAGCTCTGGGACAGCCCGGGGGACTGAAGCTTTCTTT
TRBJ2-7 - - TRBV7-3 15 CASSLATGLAYEQYF TGTGCCAGCAGCTTAGCTACAGGGTTAGCCTACGAGCAGTACTTC
TRBJ2-6 - - TRBV10-3 16 CAISPPPRPGANVLTF TGTGCCATCAGCCCCCCCCCTAGGCCCGGGGCCAACGTCCTGACTTTC
TRBJ2-7 - - TRBV7-7 14 CASSLRTHAYEQYF TGTGCCAGCAGCCTCCGGACACATGCCTACGAGCAGTACTTC
TRBJ2-7 - TRBD2 TRBV6-1 15 CASSAGVLTAEEQYF TGTGCCAGCAGCGCGGGAGTTTTGACAGCTGAAGAGCAGTACTTC
TRBJ2-7 - - TRBV18 15 CASSPASRAGYEQYF TGTGCCAGCTCACCGGCTAGCCGGGCGGGCTACGAGCAGTACTTC
TRBJ2-1 - TRBD1 TRBV6-4 15 CASSQIQGAYNEQFF TGTGCCAGCAGTCAAATACAGGGGGCTTACAATGAGCAGTTCTTC
TRBJ1-5 - TRBD1 TRBV6-5 12 CASGRGDQPQHF TGTGCCAGCGGCAGGGGGGATCAGCCCCAGCATTTT
TRBJ2-5 - - TRBV5-4 14 CASSLEGDNETQYF TGTGCCAGCAGCTTGGAGGGGGACAATGAGACCCAGTACTTC
TRBJ1-6 - - TRBV9 17 CASSAGPGFGGNSPLHF TGTGCCAGCAGCGCCGGACCAGGGTTTGGGGGGAATTCACCCCTCCACTTT
TRBJ1-5 once - TRBV6-6 13 CASSSGIGQPQHF TGTGCCAGCAGTTCAGGGATAGGCCAGCCCCAGCATTTT
TRBJ1-1 - - TRBV28 14 CASSSHGGASSAFF TGTGCCAGCAGTTCCCACGGGGGGGCTTCTTCAGCTTTCTTT
TRBJ2-2 - TRBD2 TRBV11-3 17 CASSLGISGNHTGELFF TGTGCCAGCAGCTTAGGAATTAGCGGGAATCACACCGGGGAGCTGTTTTTT
TRBJ2-5 - - TRBV4-1 13 CASSQFRQETQYF TGCGCCAGCAGCCAGTTTAGACAAGAGACCCAGTACTTC
TRBJ1-3 once TRBD1 TRBV4-1 15 CASSPVDRDLNTIYF TGCGCCAGCAGCCCCGTGGACAGGGACTTAAACACCATATATTTT
TRBJ1-1 - TRBD1 TRBV9 14 CASSVPTGGSEAFF TGTGCCAGCAGCGTACCTACAGGGGGCTCTGAAGCTTTCTTT
TRBJ1-6 few - TRBV19 13 CASSREGDSPLHF TGTGCCAGTAGTCGGGAGGGGGACTCACCCCTCCACTTT
TRBJ2-2 - - TRBV6-5 15 CASSYWARGTGELFF TGTGCCAGCAGTTACTGGGCTCGGGGGACCGGGGAGCTGTTTTTT
TRBJ1-3 - - TRBV13 14 CASCKLRSGNTIYF TGTGCCAGCTGCAAGTTGAGGTCTGGAAACACCATATATTTT
TRBJ2-1 few TRBD2 TRBV4-3 17 CASSQDRGGGPYNEQFF TGCGCCAGCAGCCAAGATCGTGGCGGGGGACCCTACAATGAGCAGTTCTTC
TRBJ2-1 - - TRBV5-4 13 CASSLEINNEQFF TGTGCCAGCAGCTTGGAAATCAACAATGAGCAGTTCTTC
TRBJ1-5 - - TRBV7-2 15 CASSRGHNSNQPQHF TGTGCCAGCAGCCGGGGACACAATAGCAATCAGCCCCAGCATTTT
TRBJ2-7 - TRBD1 TRBV7-8 15 CASSPLDRATYEQYF TGTGCCAGCAGCCCCCTGGACAGGGCCACCTACGAGCAGTACTTC
TRBJ1-5 - - TRBV7-2 14 CASSLDSGGQPQHF TGTGCCAGCAGCCTAGACAGTGGAGGCCAGCCCCAGCATTTT
TRBJ2-6 - - TRBV5-1 15 CASSLAVPGANVLTF TGCGCCAGCAGCTTGGCGGTTCCTGGGGCCAACGTCCTGACTTTC
TRBJ2-5 few TRBD1 TRBV7-7 15 CASSARTGGVETQYF TGTGCTAGCAGCGCTAGGACAGGGGGCGTTGAGACCCAGTACTTC
TRBJ2-2 - - TRBV5-1 13 CASSLWGAGELFF TGCGCCAGCAGCCTATGGGGGGCCGGGGAGCTGTTTTTT
TRBJ2-1 - TRBD1 TRBV10-3 14 CAISVDRDYNEQFF TGTGCCATCAGTGTAGACAGGGACTACAATGAGCAGTTCTTC
TRBJ1-2 - TRBD1 TRBV7-2 14 CASSSDTGDYGYTF TGTGCCAGCAGCTCCGATACAGGGGACTATGGCTACACCTTC
TRBJ2-7 - - TRBV19 13 CATNPPGDYEQYF TGTGCCACCAACCCCCCAGGGGACTACGAGCAGTACTTC
TRBJ1-3 - - TRBV5-1 15 CASRVDRGFGNTIYF TGCGCCAGCAGGGTAGACCGGGGTTTTGGAAACACCATATATTTT
TRBJ2-7 - TRBD2 TRBV30 12 CAQRTRSYEQYF TGTGCCCAAAGGACTAGATCCTACGAGCAGTACTTC
TRBJ2-1 - - TRBV4-1 14 CASSQPKQGGEQFF TGCGCCAGCAGCCAACCAAAGCAGGGTGGTGAGCAGTTCTTC
TRBJ1-6 once - TRBV7-9 16 CASSRPRTGLYSPLHF TGTGCCAGCAGCCGGCCGCGTACAGGGCTCTATTCACCCCTCCACTTT
TRBJ1-2 - - TRBV19 15 CASSIVDIRFNGYTF TGTGCCAGTAGTATAGTGGACATCCGGTTCAATGGCTACACCTTC
TRBJ1-4 - - TRBV4-1 16 CASSQGRIRTNEKLFF TGCGCCAGCAGCCAAGGGAGGATACGGACTAATGAAAAACTGTTTTTT
TRBJ1-1 - - TRBV18 11 CASSPSHEAFF TGTGCCAGCTCACCGAGCCATGAAGCTTTCTTT
TRBJ2-1 once TRBD1 TRBV5-1 17 CASSRVTGTGGQNEQFF TGCGCCAGCAGCCGCGTTACCGGGACAGGGGGGCAGAATGAGCAGTTCTTC
TRBJ1-2 few - TRBV11-2 13 CASSLDEGYGYTF TGTGCCAGCAGCTTAGATGAGGGCTATGGCTACACCTTC
TRBJ1-2 - - TRBV15 14 CATRSEQTNYGYTF TGTGCCACCAGGAGCGAACAAACAAACTATGGCTACACCTTC
TRBJ1-2 - - TRBV5-4 13 CASSLDRTYGYTF TGTGCCAGCAGCTTAGACAGGACATATGGCTACACCTTC
TRBJ2-5 - TRBD2 TRBV28 16 CASSQRTSGARETQYF TGTGCCAGCAGTCAGCGGACTAGCGGGGCCAGAGAGACCCAGTACTTC
TRBJ2-3 few TRBD2 TRBV2 15 CASILLAGGTDTQYF TGTGCCAGCATCCTTCTAGCGGGGGGCACAGATACGCAGTATTTT
TRBJ2-1 - - TRBV7-9 13 CASSPPPGNEQFF TGTGCCAGCAGCCCCCCCCCGGGAAATGAGCAGTTCTTC
TRBJ1-2 once TRBD1 TRBV27 12 CATGTGWGGYTF TGTGCCACCGGGACAGGGTGGGGTGGCTACACCTTC